Listed below are T cell receptor beta chains from one sample, sequenced in a study of a mutant IDH1 vaccine in newly diagnosed glioma. Their recognized antigens are unknown. Sequenced by immunoSEQ multiplex PCR; TCRdb stores in-frame clones only, minus some. The profile shows about 56,000 clones, over 70% of them singletons. Sequences were derived from PBMCs, sampled from a glioma patient whose treatment included an IDH1 peptide vaccine. These receptors were collected from a man in his forties or fifties with glioma. The CDR3 runs from the conserved cysteine through the conserved F or W. The D gene is left open where the match is weak. Part of the rows lack a size; the others show once, few, many or a class for expanded clones.

TRBJ2-1 NA NA TRBV6-5 CASGGRSSYNEQFF TGTGCCAGCGGGGGACGGAGCTCCTACAATGAGCAGTTCTTC
TRBJ1-4 NA NA TRBV7-2 CASTTSTRQNEKLFF TGTGCCAGCACCACATCTACGAGGCAGAATGAAAAACTGTTTTTT
TRBJ2-7 NA NA TRBV11-1 CASSQTGSTYEQYF TGTGCCAGCAGCCAAACAGGGTCCACCTACGAGCAGTACTTC
TRBJ1-1 NA NA TRBV7-3 CASSSGVNTEAFF TGTGCCAGCAGCTCCGGGGTCAACACTGAAGCTTTCTTT
TRBJ2-2 NA NA TRBV9 CASSVAPGTTGELFF TGTGCCAGCAGCGTAGCCCCAGGGACCACCGGGGAGCTGTTTTTT
TRBJ1-1 NA NA TRBV30 CAWNRVNTEAFF TGTGCCTGGAACAGGGTGAACACTGAAGCTTTCTTT
TRBJ2-1 NA NA TRBV4-3 CASSQDKGSPIGEFF TGCGCCAGCAGCCAAGATAAGGGTTCCCCAATAGGCGAGTTCTTC
TRBJ2-1 TRBD1 NA TRBV13 CASTGQGVDNEQFF TGTGCCAGCACCGGACAGGGGGTCGACAATGAGCAGTTCTTC
TRBJ2-7 TRBD1 NA TRBV6-5 CASSPGQRNEQYF TGTGCCAGCAGCCCGGGACAGCGCAACGAGCAGTACTTC
TRBJ1-1 TRBD1 NA TRBV5-4 CAGSLGAGGVTEAFF TGTGCCGGCAGCTTGGGGGCAGGGGGAGTCACTGAAGCTTTCTTT
TRBJ1-4 NA NA TRBV9 CASSGGPNEKLFF TGTGCCAGCTCAGGAGGTCCTAATGAAAAACTGTTTTTT
TRBJ2-7 TRBD1 many TRBV10-3 CAISESRTGAYEQYF TGTGCCATCAGTGAGTCCAGGACAGGGGCCTACGAGCAGTACTTC
TRBJ2-7 TRBD1 NA TRBV28 CASSGPGTGRTYEQYF TGTGCCAGCAGTGGCCCCGGGACAGGGAGGACCTACGAGCAGTACTTC
TRBJ1-6 TRBD1 NA TRBV4-2 CASSHGGQFNSPLHF TGTGCCAGCAGCCATGGGGGACAGTTTAATTCACCCCTCCACTTT
TRBJ1-5 TRBD1 NA TRBV7-8 CASSPGQGYSNQPQHF TGTGCCAGCAGCCCCGGACAGGGCTATAGCAATCAGCCCCAGCATTTT
TRBJ1-1 NA few TRBV2 CASRLEGGTEAFF TGTGCCAGCAGGCTCGAGGGGGGCACTGAAGCTTTCTTT
TRBJ1-6 NA NA TRBV27 CASRSRWGNSPLHF TGTGCCAGCAGATCTCGCTGGGGGAATTCACCCCTCCACTTT
TRBJ1-3 NA NA TRBV6-6 CASSYSLFESGNTIYF TGTGCCAGCAGTTACTCGCTCTTCGAATCTGGAAACACCATATATTTT
TRBJ1-4 NA once TRBV7-5 CARSLRGQLNEKLFF TGTGCCAGAAGCTTGAGGGGACAGCTTAATGAAAAACTGTTTTTT
TRBJ1-2 NA NA TRBV5-1 CASSPTSYTF TGCGCCAGCAGTCCGACGAGCTACACCTTC
TRBJ1-1 TRBD1 few TRBV5-4 CASTADRVNTEAFF TGTGCCAGCACCGCGGACAGGGTAAACACTGAAGCTTTCTTT
TRBJ1-1 NA NA TRBV1 CTSSHLKKKGRRMNTEAFF TGCACCAGCAGCCACCTCAAAAAAAAGGGGCGCCGGATGAACACTGAAGCTTTCTTT
TRBJ1-1 NA NA TRBV7-9 CASREGLGTEAFF TGTGCCAGCAGGGAGGGCTTGGGCACTGAAGCTTTCTTT
TRBJ1-2 NA NA TRBV4-1 CASSLLGAEYGYTF TGCGCCAGCAGCCTCCTAGGGGCGGAGTATGGCTACACCTTC
TRBJ1-1 NA NA TRBV6-8 CASRPTGLNTEAFF TGTGCCAGCAGACCTACAGGGTTGAACACTGAAGCTTTCTTT
TRBJ2-3 NA NA TRBV4-2 CASSQVQVSTDTQYF TGTGCCAGCAGCCAAGTTCAAGTTAGCACAGATACGCAGTATTTT
TRBJ2-3 NA NA TRBV19 CASSDPADPSTDTQYF TGTGCCAGTAGCGACCCGGCGGACCCTAGCACAGATACGCAGTATTTT
TRBJ1-1 TRBD1 NA TRBV5-4 CASSLTGGTEAFF TGTGCCAGCAGCTTGACAGGGGGCACTGAAGCTTTCTTT
TRBJ1-3 NA NA TRBV21-1 CASSKARGRDLSGNTIYF TGTGCCAGCAGCAAAGCGAGGGGCAGGGATCTCTCTGGAAACACCATATATTTT